The source of this T cell receptor beta chain is a study of blood T cells in healthy people across ages. Study-wide points: CMV status of donors was unknown, possibly confounding expanded clonotype changes. Naive T cell percentage strongly correlated with TCR beta diversity. Aged donors had fewer naive CD4+ cells and lower diversity than long-lived donors.

A J-beta primer mix and a sample-barcoded 5' primer were used in a second PCR of about 7 to 12 cycles. Researchers report that a template-switch adaptor with 12 random nucleotides tagged each cDNA molecule. TCRdb re-called the 5' RACE reads with MiXCR, one entry per CDR3 protein. The sample yields fewer than 2,000,000 distinct CDR3 sequences, 35% to 50% seen once. This clonotype was seen only a few times. Its cognate antigen is unknown. The germline gives CDR1 SGHDT, CDR2 YYEEEE. V lost 2 bases to trimming and J lost 3 bases; unmatched junction nucleotides: 10. The length of the CDR3 is 16 residues. The origin of this receptor is a human donor in good health. The sample taken for sequencing was blood. This chain uses TRBV5-6 with TRBJ2-7; TRBD1 matches at 8 bases. The CDR3 DNA reads as TGTGCCAGCAGCTTAGTCGGACAGGGAAGTATCTACGAGCAGTACTTC. Translation gives CASSLVGQGSIYEQYF.